This T cell receptor beta chain was sequenced during a study of blood T cell repertoires in COVID-19. In the study overall: Acute and convalescent COVID-19 specimens originated in the United States, Italy and Spain. T cells, B-cell-depleted T cells, or PBMCs provided the cDNA or gDNA that served as material.

Under the authors' procedure: Estimation of nucleated cell counts was performed using reference gene primer amplification. Sequencing used immunoSEQ multiplex PCR; TCRdb keeps in-frame clones, though not all of them. The DNA gave D and trimming, while V, J and clone size come from that table. The sample lists around 380,000 clones, 81% occurring once. Trimming stripped 4 bases from V and 5 bases from J, with 14 bases between. The germline gives CDR1 MNHNY, CDR2 SVGAGI (reference sequence). The CDR3 is made up of 14 amino acids. Sequenced input: peripheral blood. The chain employs TRBV6-6 and TRBJ1-1, with D perhaps TRBD1 (5 bases). This TCR was recovered from a human donor with acute or convalescent COVID-19. The donor label of this sample is uncertain. CDR3 sequence (DNA): TGTGCCAGCAGTTCCGGACAACCCGGGACTGAAGCTTTCTTT. Encoded protein: CASSSGQPGTEAFF.